Below are 16 T cell receptor beta chains sequenced from a single sample in a study of tumor-infiltrating lymphocytes in localized non-small cell lung cancer. Repertoires were generated with immunoSEQ multiplex PCR, while TCRdb's copy carries only in-frame clones and drops some. The sample contains 15,000 to 20,000 clones, just under 80% of which appear only once. The material sequenced was lung tumor tissue. Every receptor here comes from a human donor with non-small cell lung cancer.

The CDR3 DNA reads TGTGCCAGCAGTCCATCCGGGACGCCGGCCTACAATGAGCAGTTCTTC. Protein sequence: CASSPSGTPAYNEQFF. The chain is built from TRBV5-7 and TRBJ2-1; either TRBD1 or TRBD2 may supply D (5 bases each). TRBV5-7 is an open reading frame, and its role is uncertain. The CDR3 is 16 residues long. The V end lost 5 bases, the J end lost 2 bases, and 17 bases lay between the germline ends.

This chain joins TRBV29-1 and TRBJ2-6, with TRBD1 matching 7 bases. CDR3 length equals 19 residues. CDR1 is SQVTM, CDR2 ANQGSEA, per germline. Unmatched junction bases numbered 17, after V lost 6 bases and J lost 0 bases. As DNA, the CDR3 is TGCAGCGTCCACTTCCGCGCACAGGGGTCCATCTCTGGGGCCAACGTCCTGACTTTC. It specifies CSVHFRAQGSISGANVLTF.

The rearrangement joins TRBV9 to TRBJ1-2, with D possibly TRBD1 on 5 matching bases. Per germline, CDR1 SGDLS and CDR2 YYNGEE. Trimming stripped 3 bases from V and 3 bases from J, with 21 bases between. The CDR3 length is 17 residues. CDR3 coding DNA: TGTGCCAGCAGCGGGACGGGGACGGCGCTTCTCTACTATGGCTACACCTTC. Amino acids: CASSGTGTALLYYGYTF.

The chain recombines TRBV5-1 with TRBJ2-1, with TRBD2 identical over 12 bases. The CDR3 covers 16 residues. V trimming: 0 bases; J trimming: 4 bases; junction bases outside the gene matches: 2. Germline assignment: CDR1 SGHRS and CDR2 YFSETQ. CDR3 DNA: TGCGCCAGCAGCTTGGCCCTAGCGGGGGGGTACAATGAGCAGTTCTTC. Its translation: CASSLALAGGYNEQFF.

The chain carries TRBV7-9 and TRBJ2-2; D might be TRBD1 (5 bases). CDR1 is SEHNR and CDR2 is FQNEAQ in the germline V gene (reference sequence). V was cut by 1 base and J by 4 bases, with 10 bases left in between. The CDR3 sequence is 15 residues long. DNA for the CDR3: TGTGCCAGCAGCTTAGACTCAGGGTTCACCGGGGAGCTGTTTTTT. Translating gives CASSLDSGFTGELFF. The full variable domain, in which reference TRBV7-9 and TRBJ2-2 provide the parts outside the CDR3, is DTGVSQNPRHKITKRGQNVTFRCDPISEHNRLYWYRQTLGQGPEFLTYFQNEAQLEKSRLLSDRFSAERPKGSFSTLEIQRTEQGDSAMYLCASSLDSGFTGELFFGEGSRLTVL.

This chain links TRBV7-8 with TRBJ2-1; 11 nucleotides line up with TRBD2. In germline, CDR1 is SGHVS, CDR2 FQNEAQ. With 5 bases clipped from V and 5 bases from J, the junction kept 2 bases outside the gene matches. CDR3 length: 14 residues. The CDR3 spells CASSPGLADNEQFF. Here the CDR3 DNA reads TGTGCCAGCAGCCCGGGACTAGCGGACAATGAGCAGTTCTTC. Supplemented by reference TRBV7-8 and TRBJ2-1, the full variable domain reads GAGVSQSPRYKVAKRGQDVALRCDPISGHVSLFWYQQALGQGPEFLTYFQNEAQLDKSGLPSDRFFAERPEGSVSTLKIQRTQQEDSAVYLCASSPGLADNEQFFGPGTRLTVL.

The rearrangement uses TRBV6-6 and TRBJ1-1; D unclear. From germline, CDR1 is MNHNY and CDR2 SVGAGI (reference sequence). The CDR3 spans 14 residues. With 4 bases removed from V and 7 bases from J, the gap between germline ends came to 16 bases. The CDR3 loop reads CASSSRNQLGEAFF. The CDR3 DNA reads as TGTGCCAGCAGTTCCAGGAACCAGCTCGGTGAAGCTTTCTTT.

The V gene is TRBV4-2, the J gene TRBJ2-2, with no clear D. Per the germline V gene, CDR1 is LGHNA and CDR2 is YNFKEQ. The CDR3 runs to 15 residues. The V gene lost 2 bases and the J gene lost 10 bases, with 17 bases spanning the gap. The CDR3 nucleotides are TGTGCCAGCAGCCAATCCCTGGGAACGGTCGAGGAGCTGTTTTTT. Amino acid sequence: CASSQSLGTVEELFF.

The chain links TRBV19 to TRBJ1-2; D is ambiguous. The CDR3 has 13 amino acids. Germline V lookup: CDR1 LNHDA, CDR2 SQIVND (reference sequence). Trimming left V 2 bases short and J 1 base short, with 5 bases between. Written as DNA, the CDR3 is TGTGCCAGTAGTATATTAGATAACTATGGCTACACCTTC. Its protein is CASSILDNYGYTF.

This clone was observed a few times. This chain connects TRBV2 to TRBJ1-6; 7 nucleotides line up with TRBD1. The V gene's germline CDR1 is SNHLY and CDR2 FYNNEI. This CDR3 spans 14 amino acids. J gave up 10 bases and V 4 bases, and 7 bases lay outside the gene matches. CDR3 nucleotides: TGTGCCAGCAGTGTGGACAGGCGGTCATCACCCCTCCACTTT. Its translation is CASSVDRRSSPLHF.

The gene calls are TRBV2 and TRBJ2-7, with D unclear. V lost 3 bases and J 3 bases, leaving 9 bases between the germline ends. The CDR3 sequence is 13 residues long. CDR1 and CDR2 (germline): SNHLY, FYNNEI. Here the CDR3 reads CASSDGRDYEQYF. CDR3 DNA sequence: TGTGCCAGCAGTGACGGACGTGACTACGAGCAGTACTTC.

The chain employs TRBV7-9 and TRBJ2-7; no clear D. Germline lookup yields CDR1 SEHNR and CDR2 FQNEAQ (reference sequence). V was trimmed by 4 bases and J by 3 bases, leaving 7 bases between them. The CDR3 is 12 amino acids. Here the CDR3 reads CASSSSGYEQYF. DNA for the CDR3: TGTGCCAGCAGCTCCTCTGGCTACGAGCAGTACTTC.

The rearrangement links TRBV7-8 to TRBJ2-3, with 7 bases aligning to TRBD2. Germline CDR1 reads SGHVS; CDR2 reads FQNEAQ. V was pared by 2 bases and J by 2 bases, with 4 bases of the junction left unmatched. The CDR3 has 15 amino acids. The CDR3 loop reads CASSLREGFTDTQYF. The CDR3 DNA reads as TGTGCCAGCAGCTTAAGGGAGGGTTTCACAGATACGCAGTATTTT.

V is TRBV7-2 and J is TRBJ2-1; 11 bases match TRBD2. V dropped 5 bases and J dropped 7; count of bases not matched to a gene: 7. Germline assignment: CDR1 SGHTA and CDR2 FQGNSA. The CDR3 sequence is 15 residues long. CDR3 amino acids: CASSMTSGKGNEQFF. CDR3 sequence (DNA): TGTGCCAGCAGCATGACTAGCGGGAAAGGGAATGAGCAGTTCTTC.

This chain links TRBV7-3 with TRBJ2-2, with D unresolved. CDR3 length equals 12 residues. Germline-derived CDR1 and CDR2 are SGHTA and FQGTGA. Trimming left V 5 bases short and J 0 bases short, with 1 base between. CDR3 coding DNA: TGTGCCAGCAGCCCGAACACCGGGGAGCTGTTTTTT. This codes for CASSPNTGELFF.

CDR3 in amino acids: CASSQAGLTFEQYF. The DNA for the CDR3 is TGCGCCAGCAGCCAAGCCGGACTGACCTTCGAGCAGTACTTC. V gene TRBV4-1 combines with J gene TRBJ2-7, with D perhaps matching TRBD2 (5 bases). The CDR3 is 14 residues long. Germline loops: CDR1 MGHRA, CDR2 YSYEKL. V was cut by 1 base and J by 6 bases, with 13 bases left in between.